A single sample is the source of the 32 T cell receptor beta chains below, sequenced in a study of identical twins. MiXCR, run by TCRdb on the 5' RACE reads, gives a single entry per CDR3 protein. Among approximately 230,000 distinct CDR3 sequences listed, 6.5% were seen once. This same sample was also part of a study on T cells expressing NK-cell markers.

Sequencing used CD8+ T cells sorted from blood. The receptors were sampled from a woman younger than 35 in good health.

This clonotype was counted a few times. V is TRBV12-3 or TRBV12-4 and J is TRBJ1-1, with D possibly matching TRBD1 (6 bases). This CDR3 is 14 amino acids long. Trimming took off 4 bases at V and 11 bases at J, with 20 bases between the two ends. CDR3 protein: CASSSEEIGGGAFF. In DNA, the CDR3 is TGTGCCAGCAGTTCGGAAGAGATAGGGGGGGGTGCTTTCTTT.

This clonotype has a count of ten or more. Here the CDR3 DNA reads TGTGCCAGCAGTTACTCGGACGGGGGTCCAGATACGCAGTATTTT. The encoded protein is CASSYSDGGPDTQYF. This sequence joins TRBV6-5 and TRBJ2-3; perhaps TRBD2 as D (6 bases). CDR3 length equals 15 residues. Trimming took 0 bases from V and 4 from J, leaving 11 bases between them. CDR1 and CDR2 (germline): MNHEY, SVGAGI.

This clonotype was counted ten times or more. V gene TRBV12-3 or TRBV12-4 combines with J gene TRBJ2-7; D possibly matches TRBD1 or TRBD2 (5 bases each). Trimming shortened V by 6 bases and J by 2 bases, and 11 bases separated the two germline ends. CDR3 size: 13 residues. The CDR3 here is CASSPGQAYEQYF. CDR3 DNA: TGTGCCAGCAGCCCGGGGCAGGCCTACGAGCAGTACTTC.

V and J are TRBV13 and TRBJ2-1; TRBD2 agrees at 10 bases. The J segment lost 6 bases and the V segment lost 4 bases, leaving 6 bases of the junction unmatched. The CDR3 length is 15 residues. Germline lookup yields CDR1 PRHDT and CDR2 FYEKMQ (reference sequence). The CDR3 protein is CASSSRTSGLNEQFF. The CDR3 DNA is TGTGCCAGCAGCTCACGGACTAGCGGCCTCAATGAGCAGTTCTTC.

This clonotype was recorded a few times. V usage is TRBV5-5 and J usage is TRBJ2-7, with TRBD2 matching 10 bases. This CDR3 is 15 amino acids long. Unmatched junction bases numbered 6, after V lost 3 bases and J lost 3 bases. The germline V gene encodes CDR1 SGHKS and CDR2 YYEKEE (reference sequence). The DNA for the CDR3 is TGTGCCAGCAGCTCTCTAGCGGGGGCTAACTACGAGCAGTACTTC. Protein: CASSSLAGANYEQYF.

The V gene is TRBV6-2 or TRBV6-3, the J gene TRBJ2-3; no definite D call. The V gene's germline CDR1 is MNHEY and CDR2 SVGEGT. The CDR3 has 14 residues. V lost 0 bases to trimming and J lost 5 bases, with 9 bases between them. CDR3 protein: CASSYSFPKDTQYF. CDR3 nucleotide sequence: TGTGCCAGCAGTTACTCGTTTCCCAAAGATACGCAGTATTTT.

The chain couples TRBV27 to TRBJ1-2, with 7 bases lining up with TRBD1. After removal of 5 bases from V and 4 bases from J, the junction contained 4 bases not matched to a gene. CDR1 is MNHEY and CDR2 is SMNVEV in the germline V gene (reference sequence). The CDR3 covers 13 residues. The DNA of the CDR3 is TGTGCCAGCAGTCAGGGGGGGATCTATGGCTACACCTTC. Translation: CASSQGGIYGYTF.

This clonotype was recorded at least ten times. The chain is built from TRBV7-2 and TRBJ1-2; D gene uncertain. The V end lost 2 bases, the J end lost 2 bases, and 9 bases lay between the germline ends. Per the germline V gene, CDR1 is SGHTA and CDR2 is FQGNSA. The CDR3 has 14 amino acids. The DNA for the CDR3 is TGTGCCAGCAGCTTACCGGGCACGAACTATGGCTACACCTTC. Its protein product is CASSLPGTNYGYTF.

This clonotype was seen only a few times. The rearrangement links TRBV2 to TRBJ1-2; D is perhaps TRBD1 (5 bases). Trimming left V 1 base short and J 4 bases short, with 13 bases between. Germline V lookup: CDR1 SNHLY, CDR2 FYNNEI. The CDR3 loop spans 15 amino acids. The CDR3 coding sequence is TGTGCCAGCAGTGAAGGTCGGGGGAGCCTCTATGGCTACACCTTC. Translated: CASSEGRGSLYGYTF.

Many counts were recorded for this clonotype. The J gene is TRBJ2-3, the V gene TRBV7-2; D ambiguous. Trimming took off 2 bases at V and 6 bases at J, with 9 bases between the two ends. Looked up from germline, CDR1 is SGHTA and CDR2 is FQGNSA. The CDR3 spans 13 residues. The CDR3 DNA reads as TGTGCCAGCAGCTTATTAACGGAGGATACGCAGTATTTT. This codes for CASSLLTEDTQYF.

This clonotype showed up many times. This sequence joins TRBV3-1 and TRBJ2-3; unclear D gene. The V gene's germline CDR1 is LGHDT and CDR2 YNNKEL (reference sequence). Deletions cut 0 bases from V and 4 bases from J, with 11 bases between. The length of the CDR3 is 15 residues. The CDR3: CASSQDFATSDTQYF. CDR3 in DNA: TGTGCCAGCAGCCAAGATTTCGCTACCTCAGATACGCAGTATTTT.

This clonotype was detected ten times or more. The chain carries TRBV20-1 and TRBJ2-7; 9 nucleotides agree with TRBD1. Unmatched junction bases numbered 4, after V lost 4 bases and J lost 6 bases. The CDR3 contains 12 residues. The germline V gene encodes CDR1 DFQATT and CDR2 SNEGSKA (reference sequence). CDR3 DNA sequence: TGCAGTGCTAAGGACAGGGGAATCGAGCAGTACTTC. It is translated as CSAKDRGIEQYF.

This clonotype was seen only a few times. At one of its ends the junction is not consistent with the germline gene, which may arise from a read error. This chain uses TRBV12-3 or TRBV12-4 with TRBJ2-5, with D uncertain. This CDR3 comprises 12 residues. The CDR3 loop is CASRLDRETQYF. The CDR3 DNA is TGTGCCAGCAGGTTAGATCGAGAGACCCAGTACTTC.

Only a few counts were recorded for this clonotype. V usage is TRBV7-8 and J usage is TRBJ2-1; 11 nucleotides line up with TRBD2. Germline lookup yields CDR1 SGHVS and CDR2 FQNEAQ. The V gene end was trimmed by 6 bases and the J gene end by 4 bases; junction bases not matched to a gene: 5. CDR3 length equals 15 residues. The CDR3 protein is CASRPTSGGYNEQFF. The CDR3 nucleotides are TGTGCCAGCAGACCTACTAGCGGGGGATACAATGAGCAGTTCTTC.

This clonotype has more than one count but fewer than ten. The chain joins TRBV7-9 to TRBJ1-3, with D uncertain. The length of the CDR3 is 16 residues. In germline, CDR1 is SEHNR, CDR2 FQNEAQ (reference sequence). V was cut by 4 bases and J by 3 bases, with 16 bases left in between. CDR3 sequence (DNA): TGTGCCAGCAGCTCCACGGATGGGGAGGTTGGAAACACCATATATTTT. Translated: CASSSTDGEVGNTIYF.

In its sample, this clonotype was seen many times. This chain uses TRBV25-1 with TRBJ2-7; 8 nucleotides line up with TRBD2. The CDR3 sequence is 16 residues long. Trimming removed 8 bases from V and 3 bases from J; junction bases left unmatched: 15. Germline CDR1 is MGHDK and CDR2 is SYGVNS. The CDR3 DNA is TGTGCCAGCGATAGACCGGGCGCACGGGGGGGCTACGAGCAGTACTTC. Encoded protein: CASDRPGARGGYEQYF.

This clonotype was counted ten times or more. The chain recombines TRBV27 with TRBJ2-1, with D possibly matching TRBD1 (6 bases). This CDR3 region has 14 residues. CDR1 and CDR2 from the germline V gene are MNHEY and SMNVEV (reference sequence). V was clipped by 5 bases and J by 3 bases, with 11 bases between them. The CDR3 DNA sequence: TGTGCCAGCAGTCCCGGGACAAACTACAATGAGCAGTTCTTC. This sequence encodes CASSPGTNYNEQFF.

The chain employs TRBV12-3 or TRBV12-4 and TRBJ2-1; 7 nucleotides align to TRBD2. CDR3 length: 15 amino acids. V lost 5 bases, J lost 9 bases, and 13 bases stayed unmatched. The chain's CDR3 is CASSNPAGGGVEQFF. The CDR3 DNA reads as TGTGCCAGCAGTAACCCTGCGGGCGGGGGAGTTGAGCAGTTCTTC.

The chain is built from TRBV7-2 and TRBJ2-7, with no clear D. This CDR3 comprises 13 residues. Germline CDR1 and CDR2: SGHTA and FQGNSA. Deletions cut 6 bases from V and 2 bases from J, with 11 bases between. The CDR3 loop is CASRHGGTYEQYF. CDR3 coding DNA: TGTGCCAGCAGACACGGCGGAACCTACGAGCAGTACTTC.

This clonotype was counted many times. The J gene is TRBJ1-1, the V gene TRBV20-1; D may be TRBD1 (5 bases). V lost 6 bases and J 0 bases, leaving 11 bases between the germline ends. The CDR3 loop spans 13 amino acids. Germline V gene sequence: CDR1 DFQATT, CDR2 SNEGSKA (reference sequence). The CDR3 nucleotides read TGCAGTGCCTGGGGGGAAATGAACACTGAAGCTTTCTTT. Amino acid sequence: CSAWGEMNTEAFF.

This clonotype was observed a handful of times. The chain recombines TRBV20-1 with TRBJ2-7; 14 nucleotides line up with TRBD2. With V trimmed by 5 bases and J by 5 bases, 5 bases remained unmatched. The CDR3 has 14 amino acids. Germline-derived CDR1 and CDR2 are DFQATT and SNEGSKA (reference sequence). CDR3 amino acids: CSASGTSGRDEQYF. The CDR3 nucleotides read TGCAGTGCTTCCGGGACTAGCGGGAGAGACGAGCAGTACTTC.

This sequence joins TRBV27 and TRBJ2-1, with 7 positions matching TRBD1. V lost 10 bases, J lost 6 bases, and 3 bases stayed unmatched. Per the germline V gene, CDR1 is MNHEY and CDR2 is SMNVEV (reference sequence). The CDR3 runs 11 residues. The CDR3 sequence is CAIGQVNEQFF. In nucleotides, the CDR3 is TGTGCCATAGGACAGGTCAATGAGCAGTTCTTC.

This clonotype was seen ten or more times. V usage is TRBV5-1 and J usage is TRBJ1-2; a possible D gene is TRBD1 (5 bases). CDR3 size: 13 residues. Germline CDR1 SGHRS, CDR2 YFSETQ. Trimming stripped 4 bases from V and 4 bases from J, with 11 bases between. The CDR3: CASSPGTAYGYTF. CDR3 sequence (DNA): TGCGCCAGCAGCCCAGGGACGGCCTATGGCTACACCTTC.

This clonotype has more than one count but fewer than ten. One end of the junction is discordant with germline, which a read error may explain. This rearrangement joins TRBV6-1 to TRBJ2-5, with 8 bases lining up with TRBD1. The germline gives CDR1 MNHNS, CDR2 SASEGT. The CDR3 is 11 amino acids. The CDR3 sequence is CASSEVVRGRF. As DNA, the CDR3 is TGTGCCAGCAGTGAAGTAGTCAGGGGGCGGTTC.

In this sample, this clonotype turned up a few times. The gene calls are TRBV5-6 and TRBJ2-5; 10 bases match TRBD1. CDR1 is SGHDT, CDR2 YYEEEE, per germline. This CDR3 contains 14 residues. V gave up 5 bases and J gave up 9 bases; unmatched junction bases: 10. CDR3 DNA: TGTGCCAGCAGGGGGACAGGGGAATGGATGGCCCAGTACTTC. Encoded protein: CASRGTGEWMAQYF.

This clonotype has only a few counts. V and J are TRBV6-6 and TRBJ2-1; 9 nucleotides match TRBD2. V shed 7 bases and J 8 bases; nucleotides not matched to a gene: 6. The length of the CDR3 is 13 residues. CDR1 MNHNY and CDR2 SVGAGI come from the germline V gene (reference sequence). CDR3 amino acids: CASTAGGPYEQFF. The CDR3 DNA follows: TGTGCCAGCACGGCGGGGGGGCCCTATGAGCAGTTCTTC.

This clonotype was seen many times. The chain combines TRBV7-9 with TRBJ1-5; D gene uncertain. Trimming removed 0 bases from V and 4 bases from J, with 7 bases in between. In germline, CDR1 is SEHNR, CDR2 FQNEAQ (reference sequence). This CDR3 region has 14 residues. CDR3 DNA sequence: TGTGCCAGCAGCTTAGCCAGAGCAAATCAGCCCCAGCATTTT. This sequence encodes CASSLARANQPQHF.

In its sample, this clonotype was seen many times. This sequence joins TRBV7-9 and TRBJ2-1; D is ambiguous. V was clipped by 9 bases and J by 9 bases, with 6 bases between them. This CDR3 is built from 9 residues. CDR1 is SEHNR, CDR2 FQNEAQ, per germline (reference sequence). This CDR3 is CASPSEQFF. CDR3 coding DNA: TGTGCCAGTCCGAGTGAGCAGTTCTTC.

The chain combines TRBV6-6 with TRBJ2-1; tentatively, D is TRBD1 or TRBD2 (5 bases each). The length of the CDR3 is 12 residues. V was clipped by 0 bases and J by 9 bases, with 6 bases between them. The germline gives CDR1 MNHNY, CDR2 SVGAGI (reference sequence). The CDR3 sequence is CASSYSRGEQFF. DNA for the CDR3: TGTGCCAGCAGTTACTCGAGGGGTGAGCAGTTCTTC.

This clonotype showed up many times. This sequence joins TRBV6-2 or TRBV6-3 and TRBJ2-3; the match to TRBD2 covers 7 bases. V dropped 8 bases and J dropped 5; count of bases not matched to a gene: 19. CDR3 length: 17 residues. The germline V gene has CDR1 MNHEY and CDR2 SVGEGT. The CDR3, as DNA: TGTGCCAGCTGTTTGAGCGGGACTAAAGGATTTGGAGATACGCAGTATTTT. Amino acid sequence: CASCLSGTKGFGDTQYF.

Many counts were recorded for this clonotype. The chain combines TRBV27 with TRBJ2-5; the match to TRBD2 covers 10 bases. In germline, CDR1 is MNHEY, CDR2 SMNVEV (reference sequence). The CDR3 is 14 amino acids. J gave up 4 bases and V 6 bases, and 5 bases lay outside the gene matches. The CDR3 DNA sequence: TGTGCCAGCAGCCGAACTAGCGGGGCAGAGACCCAGTACTTC. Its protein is CASSRTSGAETQYF.

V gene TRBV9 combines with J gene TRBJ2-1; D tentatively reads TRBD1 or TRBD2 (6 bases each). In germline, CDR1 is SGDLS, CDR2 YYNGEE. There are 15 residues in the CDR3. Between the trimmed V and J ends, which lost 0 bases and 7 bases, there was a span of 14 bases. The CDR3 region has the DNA TGTGCCAGCAGCGTAGGGGGGCGGGAAATGAATGAGCAGTTCTTC. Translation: CASSVGGREMNEQFF.